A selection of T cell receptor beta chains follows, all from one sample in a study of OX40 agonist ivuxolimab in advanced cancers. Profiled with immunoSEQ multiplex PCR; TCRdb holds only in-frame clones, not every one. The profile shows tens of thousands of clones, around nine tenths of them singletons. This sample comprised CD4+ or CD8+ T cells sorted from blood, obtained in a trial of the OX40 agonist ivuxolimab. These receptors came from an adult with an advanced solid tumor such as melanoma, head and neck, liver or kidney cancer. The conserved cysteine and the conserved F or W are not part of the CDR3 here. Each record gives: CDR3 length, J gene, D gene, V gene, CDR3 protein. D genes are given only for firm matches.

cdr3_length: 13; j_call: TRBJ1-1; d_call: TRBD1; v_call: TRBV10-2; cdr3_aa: ASSLIRGLNTEAF
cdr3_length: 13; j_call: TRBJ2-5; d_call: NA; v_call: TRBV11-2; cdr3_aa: ASSLSRGGQETQY
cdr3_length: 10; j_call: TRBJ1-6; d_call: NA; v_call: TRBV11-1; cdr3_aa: ANEGIDSPLH
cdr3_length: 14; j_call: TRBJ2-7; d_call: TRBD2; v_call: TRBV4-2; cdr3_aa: ASSQTGTSGSYEQY
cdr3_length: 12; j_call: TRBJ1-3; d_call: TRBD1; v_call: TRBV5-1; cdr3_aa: ASGGTGNGNTIY
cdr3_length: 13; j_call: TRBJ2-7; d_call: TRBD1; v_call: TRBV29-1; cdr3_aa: SVEGNRGSSYEQY
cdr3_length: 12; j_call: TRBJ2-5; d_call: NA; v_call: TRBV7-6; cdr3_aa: ASSFTIEGETQY
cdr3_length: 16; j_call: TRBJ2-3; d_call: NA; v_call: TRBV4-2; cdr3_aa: ASSQDGGEPKLLDTQY
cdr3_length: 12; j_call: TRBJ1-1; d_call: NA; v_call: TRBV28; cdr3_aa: ASSLPGRNTEAF
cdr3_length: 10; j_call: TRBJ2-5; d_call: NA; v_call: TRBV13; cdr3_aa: ASSEAPGTQY
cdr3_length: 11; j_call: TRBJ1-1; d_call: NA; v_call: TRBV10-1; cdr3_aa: ASSEGANTEAF
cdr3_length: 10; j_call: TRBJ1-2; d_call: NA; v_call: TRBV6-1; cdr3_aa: ASSEGGWGYT
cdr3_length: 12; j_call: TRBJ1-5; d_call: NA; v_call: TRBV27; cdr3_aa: ASSYGLGNQPQH
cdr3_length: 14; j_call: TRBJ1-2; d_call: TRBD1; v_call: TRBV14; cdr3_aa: ASSQLTGQATIGYT
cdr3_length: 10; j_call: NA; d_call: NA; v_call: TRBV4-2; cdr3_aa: ASSQASYEQY
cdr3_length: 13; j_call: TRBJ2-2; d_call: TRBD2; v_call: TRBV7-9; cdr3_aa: ASIGRESQTGELF
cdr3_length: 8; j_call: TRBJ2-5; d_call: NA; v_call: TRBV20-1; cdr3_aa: SASGRTQY
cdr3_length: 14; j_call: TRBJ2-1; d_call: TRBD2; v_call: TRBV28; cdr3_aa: ASSLPGLADYNEQF
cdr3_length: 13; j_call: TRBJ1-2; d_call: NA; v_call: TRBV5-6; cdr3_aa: ASTVGGRQPSGYT
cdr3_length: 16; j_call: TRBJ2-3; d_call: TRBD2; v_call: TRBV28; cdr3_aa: ASSSGTSGRDSTDTQY
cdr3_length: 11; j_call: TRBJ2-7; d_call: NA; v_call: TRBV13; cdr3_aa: ASSLLQSYEQY
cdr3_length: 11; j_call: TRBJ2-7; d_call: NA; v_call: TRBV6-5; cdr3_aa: ASSDYMRYEQY
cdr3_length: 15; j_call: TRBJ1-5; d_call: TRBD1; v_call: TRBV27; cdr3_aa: ASSLAGTDTYNQPQH
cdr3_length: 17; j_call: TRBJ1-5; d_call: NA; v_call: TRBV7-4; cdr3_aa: ASSLGHRSEKYSNQPQH
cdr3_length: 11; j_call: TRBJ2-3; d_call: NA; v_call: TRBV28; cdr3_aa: ASLRRPTDTQY
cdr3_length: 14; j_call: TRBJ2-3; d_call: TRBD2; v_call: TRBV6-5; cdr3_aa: ASSYSRLAGTDTQY
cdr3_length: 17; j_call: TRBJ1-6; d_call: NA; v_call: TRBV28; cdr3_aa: ASKISLGRVSSYNSPLH
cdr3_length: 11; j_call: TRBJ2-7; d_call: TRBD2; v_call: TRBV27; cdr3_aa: ASGAGVKYEQY
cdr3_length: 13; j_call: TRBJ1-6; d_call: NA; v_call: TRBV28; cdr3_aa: ASKPVSSYNSPLH
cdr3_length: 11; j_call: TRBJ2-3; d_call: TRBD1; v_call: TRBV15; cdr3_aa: ATSRNRDRTQY
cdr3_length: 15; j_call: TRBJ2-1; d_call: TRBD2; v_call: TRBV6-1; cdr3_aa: ASSELGLAGGNNEQF
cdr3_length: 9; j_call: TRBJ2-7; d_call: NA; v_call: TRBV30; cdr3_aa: AWQGPYEQY
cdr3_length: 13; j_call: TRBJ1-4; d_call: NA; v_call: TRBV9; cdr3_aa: ASSVVGRPDEKLF
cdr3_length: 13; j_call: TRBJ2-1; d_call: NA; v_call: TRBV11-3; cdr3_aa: ASSHTGLGINEQF
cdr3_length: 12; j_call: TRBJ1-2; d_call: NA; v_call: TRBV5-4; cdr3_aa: ASSPEGVSYGYT
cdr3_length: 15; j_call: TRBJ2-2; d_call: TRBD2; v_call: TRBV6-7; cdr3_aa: ASSNGLAGGNTGELF
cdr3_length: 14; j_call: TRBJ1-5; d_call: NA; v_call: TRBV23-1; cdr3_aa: ASSLQRRGRNQPQH
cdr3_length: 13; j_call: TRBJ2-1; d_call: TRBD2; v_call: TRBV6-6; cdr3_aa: AMSVGTSSYNEQF
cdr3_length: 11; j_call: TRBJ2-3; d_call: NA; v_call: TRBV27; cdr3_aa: ASSLWNTDTQY
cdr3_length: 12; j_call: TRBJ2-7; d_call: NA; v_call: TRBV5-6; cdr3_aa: ASSLVYREHEQY
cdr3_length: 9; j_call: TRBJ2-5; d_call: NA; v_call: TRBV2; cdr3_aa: ASNSPETQY
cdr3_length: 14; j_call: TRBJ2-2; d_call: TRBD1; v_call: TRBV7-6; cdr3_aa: ASSLVTGGNTGELF
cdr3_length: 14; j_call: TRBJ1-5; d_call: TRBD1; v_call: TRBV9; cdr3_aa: ASSRPGTGVGQPQH
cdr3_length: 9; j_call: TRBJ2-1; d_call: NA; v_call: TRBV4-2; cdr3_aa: ASSPGIEQF
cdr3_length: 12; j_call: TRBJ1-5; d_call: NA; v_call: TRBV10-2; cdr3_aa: ASSSVDSNQPQH
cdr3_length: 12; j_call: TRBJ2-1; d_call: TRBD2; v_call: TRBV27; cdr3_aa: ASSLGTSINEQF
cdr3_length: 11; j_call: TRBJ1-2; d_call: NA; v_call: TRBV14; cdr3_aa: ASSQSGGYGYT
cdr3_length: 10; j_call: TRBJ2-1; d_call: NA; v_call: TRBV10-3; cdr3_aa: AISDLETEQF
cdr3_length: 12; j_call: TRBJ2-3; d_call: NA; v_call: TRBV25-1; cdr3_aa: ASSQGWLGDTQY
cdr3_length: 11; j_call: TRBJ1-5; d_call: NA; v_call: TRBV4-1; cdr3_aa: ASSPLGGQPQH
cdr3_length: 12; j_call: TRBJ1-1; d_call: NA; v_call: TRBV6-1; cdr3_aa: ASSDYEGGTEAF
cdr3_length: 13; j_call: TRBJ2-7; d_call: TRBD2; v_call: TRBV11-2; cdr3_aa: ASFPGTSGIREQY
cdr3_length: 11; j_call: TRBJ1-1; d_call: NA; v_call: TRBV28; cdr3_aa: ASSPWGDTEAF
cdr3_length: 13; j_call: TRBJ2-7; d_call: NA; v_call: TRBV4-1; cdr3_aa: ASSQDRWRAYEQY
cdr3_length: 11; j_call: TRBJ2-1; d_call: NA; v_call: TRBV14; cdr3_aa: ASSQNMAGEQF
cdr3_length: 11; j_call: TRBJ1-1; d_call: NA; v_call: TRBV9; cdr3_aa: ASSVGGSTEAF